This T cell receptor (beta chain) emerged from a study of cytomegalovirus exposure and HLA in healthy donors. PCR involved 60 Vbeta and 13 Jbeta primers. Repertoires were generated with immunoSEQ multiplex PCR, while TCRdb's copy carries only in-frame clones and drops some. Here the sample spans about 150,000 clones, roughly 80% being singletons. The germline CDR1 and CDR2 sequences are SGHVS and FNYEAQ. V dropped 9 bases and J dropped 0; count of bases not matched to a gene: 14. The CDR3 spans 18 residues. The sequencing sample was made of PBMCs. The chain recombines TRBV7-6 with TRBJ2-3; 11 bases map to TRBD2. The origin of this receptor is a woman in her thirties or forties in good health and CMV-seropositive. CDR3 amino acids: CASGSGTSGSTSTDTQYF. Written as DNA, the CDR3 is TGTGCCAGTGGTTCCGGGACTAGCGGATCAACTAGCACAGATACGCAGTATTTT.